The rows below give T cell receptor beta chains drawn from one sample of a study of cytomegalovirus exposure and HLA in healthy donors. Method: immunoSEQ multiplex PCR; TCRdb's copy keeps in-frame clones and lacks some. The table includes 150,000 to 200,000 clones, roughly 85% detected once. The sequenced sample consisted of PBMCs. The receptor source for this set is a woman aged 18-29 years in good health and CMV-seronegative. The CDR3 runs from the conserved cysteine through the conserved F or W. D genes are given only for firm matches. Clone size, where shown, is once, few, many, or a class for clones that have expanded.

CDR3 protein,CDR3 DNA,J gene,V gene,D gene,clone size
CASSAGTLRTGELFF,TGTGCCAGCAGCGCCGGGACTTTACGCACCGGGGAGCTGTTTTTT,TRBJ2-2,TRBV11-2,.,.
CASSFAETQYF,TGTGCCAGCAGCTTCGCGGAGACCCAGTACTTC,TRBJ2-5,TRBV5-4,.,few
CASSQAGSEDTQYF,TGTGCCAGCAGCCAAGCCGGGAGTGAAGATACGCAGTATTTT,TRBJ2-3,TRBV4-2,.,once
CASSQVEREGHEQYF,TGCGCCAGCAGCCAAGTAGAACGGGAGGGCCACGAGCAGTACTTC,TRBJ2-7,TRBV4-1,TRBD2,.
CASSPGLLAGAYEQYF,TGTGCCAGCTCACCCGGTCTACTAGCGGGAGCCTACGAGCAGTACTTC,TRBJ2-7,TRBV18,TRBD2,.
CATSRDRALTYEQYF,TGTGCCACCAGCAGAGACAGGGCTTTAACCTACGAGCAGTACTTC,TRBJ2-7,TRBV15,.,.
CASRRTGINTEAFF,TGTGCCAGCAGAAGGACAGGGATAAACACTGAAGCTTTCTTT,TRBJ1-1,TRBV6-5,TRBD1,once
CAWRGQGNTGELFF,TGTGCCTGGAGGGGACAGGGGAACACCGGGGAGCTGTTTTTT,TRBJ2-2,TRBV30,TRBD1,few
CASSSDSRRQFF,TGTGCCAGCAGCTCTGATAGCCGTCGGCAGTTCTTC,TRBJ2-1,TRBV5-4,.,once
CAISETSGSSKTQYF,TGTGCCATCAGTGAGACTAGCGGGAGTTCAAAAACGCAGTACTTC,TRBJ2-7,TRBV10-3,TRBD2,.
CACPPPAAGVGGELFF,TGTGCCTGTCCCCCTCCCGCGGCAGGGGTTGGCGGGGAGCTGTTTTTT,TRBJ2-2,TRBV30,.,once
CASSSQGADTEAFF,TGTGCCAGCAGTTCACAGGGGGCGGACACTGAAGCTTTCTTT,TRBJ1-1,TRBV6-6,TRBD1,.
CASSQDSRGFGANVLTF,TGTGCCAGCAGCCAAGATTCGCGGGGATTCGGGGCCAACGTCCTGACTTTC,TRBJ2-6,TRBV14,.,.
CASSPSGTGYPQPQHF,TGTGCCAGCAGCCCCTCTGGGACAGGGTACCCTCAGCCCCAGCATTTT,TRBJ1-5,TRBV28,TRBD1,.
CASIERQGVLTEAFF,TGTGCCAGCATCGAGAGACAGGGAGTTCTTACTGAAGCTTTCTTT,TRBJ1-1,TRBV6-5,TRBD1,.
CASSNGRGTEAFF,TGTGCCAGCTCAAATGGCAGGGGCACTGAAGCTTTCTTT,TRBJ1-1,TRBV6-4,.,.
CASSRTGSRYGYTF,TGCGCCAGCAGCCGAACGGGGTCCAGGTATGGCTACACCTTC,TRBJ1-2,TRBV4-3,.,few
CASSESNDRGRGGNEQFF,TGCGCCAGCAGTGAGTCGAACGACAGGGGAAGAGGAGGCAATGAGCAGTTCTTC,TRBJ2-1,TRBV10-1,TRBD1,.
CASSLRDRGLQLYNSPLHF,TGTGCCAGCAGCTTAAGGGACAGGGGCCTCCAATTATATAATTCACCCCTCCACTTT,TRBJ1-6,TRBV13,TRBD1,once
CASSELGLNTEAFF,TGTGCCAGCAGTGAGCTGGGCTTGAACACTGAAGCTTTCTTT,TRBJ1-1,TRBV25-1,.,.
CASSSAGGAYEQYF,TGTGCCAGTAGTTCCGCCGGGGGGGCCTACGAGCAGTACTTC,TRBJ2-7,TRBV19,TRBD2,.
CASSIWGRAGTGELFF,TGTGCCAGTAGTATATGGGGGAGGGCCGGCACCGGGGAGCTGTTTTTT,TRBJ2-2,TRBV19,TRBD2,.
CASSLDRDNSPLHF,TGCGCCAGCAGCTTGGACAGAGATAATTCACCCCTCCACTTT,TRBJ1-6,TRBV5-1,.,.
CASSQQWNRQDYNEQFF,TGCGCCAGCAGCCAACAATGGAATCGACAAGACTACAATGAGCAGTTCTTC,TRBJ2-1,TRBV4-3,.,.
CASGRENPPQHF,TGTGCCAGCGGCAGGGAAAATCCGCCCCAGCATTTT,TRBJ1-5,TRBV5-8,.,.
CASSLDRDALNEKLFF,TGTGCCAGCAGCCTGGACAGGGACGCTCTTAATGAAAAACTGTTTTTT,TRBJ1-4,TRBV6-6,TRBD1,few
CASSDASVSRLADAEAFF,TGTGCCAGCAGCGACGCATCAGTATCTCGACTGGCCGACGCTGAAGCTTTCTTT,TRBJ1-1,TRBV5-8,.,.
CASSLPSTGANVLTF,TGTGCCAGCAGCTTACCCAGTACTGGGGCCAACGTCCTGACTTTC,TRBJ2-6,TRBV7-2,.,.
CASSWDSASNQPQHF,TGTGCCAGCAGTTGGGACAGTGCCAGCAATCAGCCCCAGCATTTT,TRBJ1-5,TRBV27,TRBD1,.
CASSPAGGNYGYTF,TGTGCCAGCTCACCCGCAGGGGGGAACTATGGCTACACCTTC,TRBJ1-2,TRBV18,TRBD1,.
CASSPPSTYDYGYTF,TGTGCCAGCTCACCACCGAGTACGTACGACTATGGCTACACCTTC,TRBJ1-2,TRBV18,.,.
CSVDSGRAGDTQYF,TGCAGCGTTGACAGCGGGAGGGCCGGAGATACGCAGTATTTT,TRBJ2-3,TRBV29-1,TRBD2,.